A selection of T cell receptor beta chains follows, all from one sample in a study of CD8 T cells in Susac syndrome. One entry per CDR3 protein results from TCRdb running MiXCR on the immunoSEQ multiplex PCR reads. The sample includes approximately 75,000 distinct CDR3 sequences, about 95% of them seen just once. The sequenced sample consisted of CD8+ T cells from PBMCs. The receptors derive from a human donor in good health. CDR3s include the opening cysteine and the closing phenylalanine or tryptophan. The order of the fields is V gene, D gene, CDR3 length, CDR3 protein. A D gene is named only where the DNA matches it firmly.

V: TRBV7-9; D: .; length: 15; CDR3: CASSLVSSGTDTQYF
V: TRBV19; D: .; length: 16; CDR3: CASSIGRGPRGDTQYF
V: TRBV12-3/TRBV12-4; D: TRBD2; length: 17; CDR3: CASSLPGSGGAFHEQYF
V: TRBV5-1; D: .; length: 15; CDR3: CASRDRGNANYGYTF
V: TRBV2; D: TRBD2; length: 14; CDR3: CAIIAGTNTGELFF
V: TRBV19; D: .; length: 14; CDR3: CASSIAGWDETQYF
V: TRBV7-9; D: .; length: 15; CDR3: CASSLEAGWGNEQFF
V: TRBV4-2; D: .; length: 12; CDR3: CASSQEKDTQYF
V: TRBV4-1; D: TRBD1; length: 15; CDR3: CASSQVDRAGEPQHF
V: TRBV6-2/TRBV6-3; D: TRBD2; length: 19; CDR3: CASSYPVPSTAGGPETQYF
V: TRBV12-3/TRBV12-4; D: .; length: 13; CDR3: CASAGQTYNEQFF
V: TRBV9; D: .; length: 14; CDR3: CASSGDIAPDTQYF
V: TRBV4-1; D: .; length: 16; CDR3: CASSQRDTGASYEQYF
V: TRBV13; D: .; length: 14; CDR3: CASSLVQLNTEAFF
V: TRBV28; D: TRBD1; length: 13; CDR3: CASNRDRGYEQYF
V: TRBV5-6; D: .; length: 14; CDR3: CASSFGGNNQPQHF
V: TRBV12-3/TRBV12-4; D: .; length: 12; CDR3: CASSLVKGEQYF
V: TRBV10-3; D: .; length: 18; CDR3: CAISEFAPVSGELDTQYF
V: TRBV27; D: .; length: 16; CDR3: CASSLSSGRALGGYTF
V: TRBV6-2/TRBV6-3; D: .; length: 14; CDR3: CASSYGAEGQPQHF